A single T cell receptor (beta chain) is shown here with its context. Its specificity is not known. This specimen belongs to a study of a mutant IDH1 vaccine in newly diagnosed glioma. Background on the study: Previous treatment comprised radiotherapy, temozolomide, or both, mostly both. The study, taken as a whole, reports: Vaccine-induced responses were seen in roughly 93% of patients, spanning several MHC alleles.

The CDR3 has 16 amino acids. Deletions cut 2 bases from V and 5 bases from J, with 20 bases between. Per the germline V gene, CDR1 is SGDLS and CDR2 is YYNGEE. Profiling relied on immunoSEQ multiplex PCR, and the TCRdb table lists in-frame clones only, not all of them. The table includes 85,000 to 100,000 clones, about four fifths detected once. Documented time point: baseline, week 1 (first vaccination visit). Treatment indicated: pre-vaccination baseline after standard-of-care therapy. V is TRBV9 and J is TRBJ2-7; D remains unclear. The material sequenced was PBMCs, taken from a glioma patient treated with radiotherapy, temozolomide or both. The TCR sequence derives from a man in his forties with glioma. The DNA of the CDR3 is TGTGCCAGCAGCGTGGGTAGAAATGGCGCTGCGGACGAGCAGTACTTC. Amino acid sequence: CASSVGRNGAADEQYF.